The clone carrying this T cell receptor (beta chain) showed up just a few times. One junction end does not reproduce the germline sequence, and a read error may be involved. Germline-derived CDR1 and CDR2 are SGHRS and YFSETQ. This CDR3 has 16 residues. Regarding time point: peripheral blood 6 weeks after treatment start. The data belong to a study of PD-L1 blockade in urothelial cancer. Study-level information: Every 3 weeks, patients received intravenous atezolizumab 1,200 mg, beginning 2014.

Libraries were prepared by immunoSEQ multiplex PCR; TCRdb keeps only in-frame clonotypes and omits some of them. The data show tens of thousands of clones, 75% to 95% seen once. This clonotype was obtained from a man aged 65 to 85 with urothelial cancer. This chain connects TRBV5-1 to TRBJ1-3; D is undetermined. The starting material was PBMCs, obtained around atezolizumab (anti-PD-L1) treatment. CDR3 nucleotide sequence: TGCGCCAGCAGCTTGGACTTGACAAGCTCTGGAAGCACCATATATTTT. It yields the protein CASSLDLTSSGSTIYF.